This entry is about one T cell receptor beta chain. The antigen remains unidentified. Germline V lookup: CDR1 KGHDR, CDR2 SFDVKD. Deletions cut 8 bases from V and 5 bases from J, with 11 bases between. The CDR3 totals 12 residues. The data belong to a study of T-cell reconstitution after alpha-beta-depleted transplantation in children. Whole-study findings and limits: It was surviving recipient T cells and thymic progenitors that gave some patients high TCRbeta diversity at day 60.

TCRbeta library construction was performed incorporating unique molecular identifiers. TCRdb processed the PCR reads anew with MiXCR; each CDR3 protein has one entry. In the table there are around 200,000 distinct CDR3 sequences, about 15% of which are singletons. J is TRBJ1-1 and V is TRBV24-1; D not certain. The source material was PBMCs, mostly from graft donor cells, sampled 360 days after TCRalphabeta/CD19-depleted stem cell transplant. The TCR sequence derives from a male patient between 2 and 15 years old who had a stem cell transplant for acute lymphoblastic leukemia, so the T cells may come from the graft donor. DNA for the CDR3: TGTGCCACCAAAGGGTCGGATACTGAAGCTTTCTTT. Translating gives CATKGSDTEAFF.